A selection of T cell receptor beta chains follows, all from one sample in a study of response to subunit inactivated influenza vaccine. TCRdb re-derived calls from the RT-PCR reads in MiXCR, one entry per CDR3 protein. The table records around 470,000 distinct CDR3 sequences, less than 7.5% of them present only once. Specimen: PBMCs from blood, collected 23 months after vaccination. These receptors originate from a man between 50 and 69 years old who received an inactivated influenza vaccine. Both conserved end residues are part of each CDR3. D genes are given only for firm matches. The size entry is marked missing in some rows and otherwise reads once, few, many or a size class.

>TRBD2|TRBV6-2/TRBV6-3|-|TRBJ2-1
CASSFRTSGGGREQFF
TGTGCCAGCAGTTTCCGGACTAGCGGGGGAGGTCGTGAGCAGTTCTTC
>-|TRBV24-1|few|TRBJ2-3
CATSDFGNTQYF
TGTGCCACCAGTGATTTTGGGAATACGCAGTATTTT
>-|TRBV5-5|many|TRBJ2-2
CASSSPYLGRAGELFF
TGTGCCAGCAGCTCCCCTTACCTGGGACGGGCCGGGGAGCTGTTTTTT
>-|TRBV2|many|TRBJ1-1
CASMRLEAFF
TGTGCCAGCATGAGACTCGAAGCTTTCTTT
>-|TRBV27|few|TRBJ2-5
CASSSTRVSETQYF
TGTGCCAGCAGTTCAACAAGGGTGTCAGAGACCCAGTACTTC
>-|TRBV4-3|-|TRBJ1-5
CASSQEVEGYQPQHF
TGCGCCAGCAGCCAAGAGGTAGAGGGGTATCAGCCCCAGCATTTT
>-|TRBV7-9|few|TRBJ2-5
CAITNFQETQYF
TGTGCCATAACCAACTTCCAAGAGACCCAGTACTTC
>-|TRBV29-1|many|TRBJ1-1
CSVLPGGTEAFF
TGCAGCGTTCTTCCAGGCGGGACTGAAGCTTTCTTT
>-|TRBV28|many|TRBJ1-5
CASSPPSRNQPQHF
TGTGCCAGCAGTCCACCCTCCCGCAATCAGCCCCAGCATTTT
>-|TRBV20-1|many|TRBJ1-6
CSASVRTVGNSPLHF
TGCAGTGCGAGTGTAAGGACAGTGGGGAATTCACCCCTCCACTTT
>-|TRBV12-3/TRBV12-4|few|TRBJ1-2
CASSFGTGDYGYTF
TGTGCCAGCAGTTTTGGAACAGGAGACTATGGCTACACCTTC
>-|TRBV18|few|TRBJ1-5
CASSQTRSRVGQPQHF
TGTGCCAGCTCGCAAACCCGGTCGAGGGTTGGTCAGCCCCAGCATTTT
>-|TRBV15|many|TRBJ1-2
CATSRDSGSGGYTF
TGTGCCACCAGCAGAGATTCAGGATCGGGTGGCTACACCTTC
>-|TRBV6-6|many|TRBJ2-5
CASTRDYIETQYF
TGTGCCAGCACCCGAGACTATATCGAGACCCAGTACTTC
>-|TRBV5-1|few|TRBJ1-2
CATRLPGSPNGYTF
TGCGCTACCCGTCTACCCGGGAGCCCCAATGGCTACACCTTC
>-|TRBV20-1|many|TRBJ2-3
CSARQFLSTDTQYF
TGCAGTGCTAGACAGTTCCTCAGCACAGATACGCAGTATTTT
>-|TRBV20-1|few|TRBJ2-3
CSAFSRLTLSDTQYF
TGCAGTGCTTTCTCGAGGCTAACCCTCTCAGATACGCAGTATTTT
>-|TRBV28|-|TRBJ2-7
CASSLDLTRGSYEQYF
TGTGCCAGCAGTTTAGACCTGACAAGGGGGAGCTACGAGCAGTACTTC
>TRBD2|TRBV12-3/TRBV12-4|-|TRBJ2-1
CASSMRGGPSREQFF
TGTGCCAGCAGTATGCGGGGGGGGCCAAGCCGTGAGCAGTTCTTC
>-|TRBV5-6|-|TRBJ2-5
CASSPRLTGTETQYF
TGTGCCAGCAGTCCGCGATTAACGGGGACAGAGACCCAGTACTTC
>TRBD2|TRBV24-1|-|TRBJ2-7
CATSDSGGEQYF
TGTGCCACCAGTGATTCGGGGGGCGAGCAGTACTTC
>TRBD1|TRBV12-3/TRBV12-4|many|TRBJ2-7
CASSVSQGALSEQYF
TGTGCCAGCAGTGTTTCACAGGGGGCGCTAAGCGAGCAGTACTTC
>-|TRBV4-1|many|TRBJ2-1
CASSRASGGLNNEQFF
TGCGCCAGCAGCCGGGCAAGCGGCGGGCTGAACAATGAGCAGTTCTTC
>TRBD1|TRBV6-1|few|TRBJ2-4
CASSGGTGENIQYF
TGTGCCAGCAGCGGAGGGACAGGGGAGAACATTCAGTACTTC
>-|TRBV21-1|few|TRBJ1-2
CASSGDRGSYGYTF
TGTGCCAGCAGCGGAGACAGGGGGAGCTATGGCTACACCTTC
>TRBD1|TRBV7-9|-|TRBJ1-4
CASSTYDRGEKLFF
TGTGCCAGCAGCACCTATGACAGGGGTGAAAAACTGTTTTTT
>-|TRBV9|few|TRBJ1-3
CASSPDRLPGNTIYF
TGTGCCAGCAGCCCCGACAGACTACCTGGAAACACCATATATTTT
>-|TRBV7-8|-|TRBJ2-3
CASSPDPGGITDTQYF
TGTGCCAGCAGCCCGGACCCAGGAGGAATTACAGATACGCAGTATTTT
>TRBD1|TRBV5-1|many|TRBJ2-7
CASSLVQGDEQYF
TGCGCCAGCAGCTTGGTACAGGGGGACGAGCAGTACTTC
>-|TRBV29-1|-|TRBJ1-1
CSVEAFGTEAFF
TGCAGCGTTGAAGCTTTTGGGACTGAAGCTTTCTTT
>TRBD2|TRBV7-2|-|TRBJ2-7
CASSIRPSGSAYEQYF
TGTGCCAGCAGCATCAGACCTAGCGGGAGCGCCTACGAGCAGTACTTC
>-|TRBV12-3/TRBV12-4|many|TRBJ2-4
CASSRDTENIQYF
TGTGCCAGCAGCCGAGATACGGAAAACATTCAGTACTTC
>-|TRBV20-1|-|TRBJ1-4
CSTTSPTNEKLFF
TGCAGTACCACCTCTCCAACTAATGAAAAACTGTTTTTT
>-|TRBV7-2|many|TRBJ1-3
CASSLYHLTTGNTIYF
TGTGCCAGCAGCTTATATCACCTCACCACCGGAAACACCATATATTTT
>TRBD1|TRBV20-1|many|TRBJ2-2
CSAPSGTGAGELFF
TGCAGTGCTCCGAGCGGGACAGGGGCCGGGGAGCTGTTTTTT
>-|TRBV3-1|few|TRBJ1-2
CASSQTVTGGYGYTF
TGTGCCAGCAGCCAGACCGTTACAGGAGGCTATGGCTACACCTTC
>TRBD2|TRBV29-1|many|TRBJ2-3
CSVGTSGGTDTQYF
TGCAGCGTGGGGACTAGCGGGGGCACAGATACGCAGTATTTT
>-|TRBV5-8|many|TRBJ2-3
CASSLAGVGTDTQYF
TGTGCCAGCAGCTTGGCCGGGGTGGGTACAGATACGCAGTATTTT
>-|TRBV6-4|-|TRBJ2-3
CASSATWTDTQYF
TGTGCCAGCAGCGCCACATGGACAGATACGCAGTATTTT
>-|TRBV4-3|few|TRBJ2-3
CASSQEGSGPGRADTQYF
TGCGCCAGCAGCCAAGAAGGATCAGGTCCGGGGCGGGCAGATACGCAGTATTTT
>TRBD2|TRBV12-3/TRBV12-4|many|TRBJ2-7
CASSVLAGGYEQYF
TGTGCCAGCAGTGTACTGGCGGGGGGATACGAGCAGTACTTC
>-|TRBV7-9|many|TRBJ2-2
CASSSFDSKDTGELFF
TGTGCCAGCAGCTCCTTCGACAGTAAGGACACCGGGGAGCTGTTTTTT
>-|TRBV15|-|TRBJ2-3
CATSRRGGGTQDTQYF
TGTGCCACCAGCCGGCGCGGGGGCGGTACACAGGATACGCAGTATTTT